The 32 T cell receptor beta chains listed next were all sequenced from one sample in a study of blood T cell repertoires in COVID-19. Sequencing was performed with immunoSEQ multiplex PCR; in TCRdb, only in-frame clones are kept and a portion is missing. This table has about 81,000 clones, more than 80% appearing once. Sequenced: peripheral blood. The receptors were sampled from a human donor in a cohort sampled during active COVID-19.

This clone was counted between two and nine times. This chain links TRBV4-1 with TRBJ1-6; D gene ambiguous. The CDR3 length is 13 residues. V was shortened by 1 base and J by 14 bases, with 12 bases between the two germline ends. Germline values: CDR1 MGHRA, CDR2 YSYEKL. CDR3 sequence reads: CASSQAVAVTLHF. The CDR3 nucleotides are TGCGCCAGCAGCCAAGCTGTTGCGGTCACCCTCCACTTT.

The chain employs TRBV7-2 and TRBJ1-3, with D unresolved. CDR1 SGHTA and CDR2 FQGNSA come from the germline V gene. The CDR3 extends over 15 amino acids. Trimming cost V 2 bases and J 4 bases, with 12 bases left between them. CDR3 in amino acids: CASSLSLAGGNTIYF. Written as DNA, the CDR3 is TGTGCCAGCAGCTTAAGTCTAGCTGGGGGAAACACCATATATTTT.

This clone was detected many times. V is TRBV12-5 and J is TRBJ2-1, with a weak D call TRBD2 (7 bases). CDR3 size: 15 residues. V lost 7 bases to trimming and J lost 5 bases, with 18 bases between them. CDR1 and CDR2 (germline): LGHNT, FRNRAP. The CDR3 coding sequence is TGTGCTAGTGCCCCCCCGGCGGGGGCCCACAATGAGCAGTTCTTC. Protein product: CASAPPAGAHNEQFF. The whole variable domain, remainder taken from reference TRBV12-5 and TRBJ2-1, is DARVTQTPRHKVTEMGQEVTMRCQPILGHNTVFWYRQTMMQGLELLAYFRNRAPLDDSGMPKDRFSAEMPDATLATLKIQPSEPRDSAVYFCASAPPAGAHNEQFFGPGTRLTVL.

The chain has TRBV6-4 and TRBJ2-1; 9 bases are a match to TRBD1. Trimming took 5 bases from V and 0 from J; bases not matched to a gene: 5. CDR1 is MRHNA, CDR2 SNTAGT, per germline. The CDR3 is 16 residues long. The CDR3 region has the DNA TGTGCCAGCAGTAACACAGGGGGCGGCTCCTACAATGAGCAGTTCTTC. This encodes CASSNTGGGSYNEQFF.

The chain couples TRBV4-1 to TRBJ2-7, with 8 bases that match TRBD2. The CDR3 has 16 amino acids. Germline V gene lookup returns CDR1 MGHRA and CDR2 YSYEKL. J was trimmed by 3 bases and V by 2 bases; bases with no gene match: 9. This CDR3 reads CASSQRIAGSNYEQYF. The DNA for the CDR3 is TGCGCCAGCAGCCAAAGAATAGCGGGGAGTAACTACGAGCAGTACTTC.

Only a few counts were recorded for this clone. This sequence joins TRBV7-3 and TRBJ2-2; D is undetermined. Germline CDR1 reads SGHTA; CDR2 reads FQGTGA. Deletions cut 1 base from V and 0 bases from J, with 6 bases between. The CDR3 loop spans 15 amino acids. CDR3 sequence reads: CASSLIHANTGELFF. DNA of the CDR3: TGTGCCAGCAGCTTAATACACGCGAACACCGGGGAGCTGTTTTTT.

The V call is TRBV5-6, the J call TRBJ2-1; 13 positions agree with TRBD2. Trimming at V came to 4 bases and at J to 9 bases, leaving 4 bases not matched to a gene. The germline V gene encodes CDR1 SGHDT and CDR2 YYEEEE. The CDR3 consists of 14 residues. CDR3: CASSLTSGGLEQFF. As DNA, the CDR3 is TGTGCCAGCAGCCTGACTAGCGGGGGGCTTGAGCAGTTCTTC.

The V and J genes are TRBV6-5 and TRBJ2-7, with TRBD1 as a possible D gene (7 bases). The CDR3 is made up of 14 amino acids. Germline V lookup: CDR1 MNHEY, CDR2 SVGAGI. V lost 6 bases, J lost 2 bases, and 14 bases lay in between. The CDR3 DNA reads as TGTGCCAGCAGGCCAGGGGGGAGCGCCTACGAGCAGTACTTC. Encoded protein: CASRPGGSAYEQYF.

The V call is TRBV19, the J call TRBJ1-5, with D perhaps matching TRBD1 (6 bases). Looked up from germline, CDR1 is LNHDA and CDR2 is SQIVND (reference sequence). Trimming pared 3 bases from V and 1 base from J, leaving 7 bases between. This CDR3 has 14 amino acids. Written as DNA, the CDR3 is TGTGCCAGTAGTATCCAGGGGAGCAATCAGCCCCAGCATTTT. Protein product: CASSIQGSNQPQHF.

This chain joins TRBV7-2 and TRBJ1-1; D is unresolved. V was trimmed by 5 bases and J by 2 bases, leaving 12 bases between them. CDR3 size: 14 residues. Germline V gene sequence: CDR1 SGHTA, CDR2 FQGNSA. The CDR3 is CASSKTRGNTEAFF. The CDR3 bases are TGTGCCAGCAGCAAAACGCGGGGTAACACTGAAGCTTTCTTT.

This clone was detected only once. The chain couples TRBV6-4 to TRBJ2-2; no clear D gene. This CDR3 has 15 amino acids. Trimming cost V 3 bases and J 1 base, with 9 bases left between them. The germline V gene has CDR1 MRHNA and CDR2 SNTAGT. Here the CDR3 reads CASSESLQNTGELFF. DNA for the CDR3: TGTGCCAGCAGTGAGTCCTTACAGAACACCGGGGAGCTGTTTTTT.

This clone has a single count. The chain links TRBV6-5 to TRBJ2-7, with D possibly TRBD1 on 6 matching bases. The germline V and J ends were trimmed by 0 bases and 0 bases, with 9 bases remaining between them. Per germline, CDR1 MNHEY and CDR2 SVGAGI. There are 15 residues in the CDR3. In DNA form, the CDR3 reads TGTGCCAGCAGTTACTCGACAGGAAACTCCTACGAGCAGTACTTC. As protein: CASSYSTGNSYEQYF.

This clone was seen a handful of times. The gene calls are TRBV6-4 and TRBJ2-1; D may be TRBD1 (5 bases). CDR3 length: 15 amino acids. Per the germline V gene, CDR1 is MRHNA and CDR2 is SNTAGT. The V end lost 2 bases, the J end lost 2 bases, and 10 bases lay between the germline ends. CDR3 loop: CASSDTDSTYNEQFF. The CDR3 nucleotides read TGTGCCAGCAGTGACACAGACAGTACCTACAATGAGCAGTTCTTC.

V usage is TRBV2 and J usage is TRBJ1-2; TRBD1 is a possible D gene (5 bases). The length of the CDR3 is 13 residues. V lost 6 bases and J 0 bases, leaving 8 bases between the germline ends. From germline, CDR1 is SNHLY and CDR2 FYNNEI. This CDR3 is CASRQEANYGYTF. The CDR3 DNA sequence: TGTGCCAGCAGACAGGAAGCTAACTATGGCTACACCTTC.

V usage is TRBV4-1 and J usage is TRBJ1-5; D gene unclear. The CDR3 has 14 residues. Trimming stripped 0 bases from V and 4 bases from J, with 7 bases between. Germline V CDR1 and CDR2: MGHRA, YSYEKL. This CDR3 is CASSQEGGNQPQHF. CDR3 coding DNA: TGCGCCAGCAGCCAAGAAGGAGGGAATCAGCCCCAGCATTTT.

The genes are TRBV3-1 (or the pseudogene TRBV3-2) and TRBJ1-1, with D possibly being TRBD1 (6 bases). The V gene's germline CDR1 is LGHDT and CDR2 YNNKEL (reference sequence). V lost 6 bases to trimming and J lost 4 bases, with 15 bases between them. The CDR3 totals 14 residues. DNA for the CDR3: TGTGCCAGCAGGCCAAGAACAGGGCCCACTGAAGCTTTCTTT. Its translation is CASRPRTGPTEAFF.

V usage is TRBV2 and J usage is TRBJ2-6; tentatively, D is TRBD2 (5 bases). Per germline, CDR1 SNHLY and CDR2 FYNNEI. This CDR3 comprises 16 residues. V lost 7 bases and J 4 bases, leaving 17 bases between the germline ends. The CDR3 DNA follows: TGTGCCAGCACACTAGACCGGACTTCAGGGGCCAACGTCCTGACTTTC. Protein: CASTLDRTSGANVLTF.

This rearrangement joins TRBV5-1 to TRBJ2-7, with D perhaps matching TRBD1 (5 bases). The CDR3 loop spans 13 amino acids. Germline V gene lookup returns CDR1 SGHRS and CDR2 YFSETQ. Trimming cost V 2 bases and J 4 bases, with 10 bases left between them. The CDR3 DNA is TGCGCCAGCAGCTTAGGGAAGGGGTACGAGCAGTACTTC. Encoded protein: CASSLGKGYEQYF.

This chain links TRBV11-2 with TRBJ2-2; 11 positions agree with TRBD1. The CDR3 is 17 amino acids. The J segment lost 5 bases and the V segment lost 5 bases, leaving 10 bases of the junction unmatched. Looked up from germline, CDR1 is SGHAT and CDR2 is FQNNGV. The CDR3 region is CASSIGQGARGTGELFF. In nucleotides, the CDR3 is TGTGCCAGCAGCATCGGACAGGGGGCTAGAGGTACCGGGGAGCTGTTTTTT.

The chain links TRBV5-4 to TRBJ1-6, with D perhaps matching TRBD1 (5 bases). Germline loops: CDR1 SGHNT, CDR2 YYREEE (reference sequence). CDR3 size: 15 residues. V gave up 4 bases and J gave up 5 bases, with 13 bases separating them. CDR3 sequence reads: CASSRTGTNNSPLHF. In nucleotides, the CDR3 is TGTGCCAGCAGCCGTACCGGGACTAATAATTCACCCCTCCACTTT.

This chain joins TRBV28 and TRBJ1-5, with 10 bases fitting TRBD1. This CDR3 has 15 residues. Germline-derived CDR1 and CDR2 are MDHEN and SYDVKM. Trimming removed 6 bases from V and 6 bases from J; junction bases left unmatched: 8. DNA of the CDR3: TGTGCCAGCAGCCGACAGGGGGCTGCTTTTCAGCCCCAGCATTTT. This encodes CASSRQGAAFQPQHF.

This CDR3 reads CASSVEGLNQPQHF. CDR3 DNA: TGTGCCAGCAGTGTGGAGGGCTTAAATCAGCCCCAGCATTTT. J is TRBJ1-5 and V is TRBV2; D remains unclear. V was clipped by 4 bases and J by 4 bases, with 11 bases between them. The CDR3 is 14 residues long. In germline, CDR1 is SNHLY, CDR2 FYNNEI.

The chain's CDR3 is CSASEDRVGNTIYF. The CDR3 coding sequence is TGCAGTGCTAGTGAGGACAGGGTTGGAAACACCATATATTTT. This chain connects TRBV20-1 to TRBJ1-3; 8 nucleotides agree with TRBD1. Per the germline V gene, CDR1 is DFQATT and CDR2 is SNEGSKA (reference sequence). The CDR3 has 14 amino acids. The V and J ends lost 3 bases and 3 bases, in that order; junction bases with no gene match: 4.

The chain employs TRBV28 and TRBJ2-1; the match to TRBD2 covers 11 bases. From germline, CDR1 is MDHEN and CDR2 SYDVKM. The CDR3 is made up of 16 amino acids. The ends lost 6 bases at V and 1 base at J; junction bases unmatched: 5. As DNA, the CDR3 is TGTGCCAGCAGCGCCCCTAGCGGGGGGTCCTACAATGAGCAGTTCTTC. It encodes CASSAPSGGSYNEQFF.

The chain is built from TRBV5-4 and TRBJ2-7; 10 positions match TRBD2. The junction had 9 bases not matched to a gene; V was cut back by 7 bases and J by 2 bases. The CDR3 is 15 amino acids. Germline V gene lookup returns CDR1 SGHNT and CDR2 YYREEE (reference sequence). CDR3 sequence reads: CASGLKRGGTYEQYF. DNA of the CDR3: TGTGCCAGCGGGCTAAAGCGGGGGGGAACCTACGAGCAGTACTTC.

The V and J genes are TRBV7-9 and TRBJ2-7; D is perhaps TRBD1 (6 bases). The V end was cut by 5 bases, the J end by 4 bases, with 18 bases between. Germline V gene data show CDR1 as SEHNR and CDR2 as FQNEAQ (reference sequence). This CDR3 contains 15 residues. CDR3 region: CASSPPGRGKYEQYF. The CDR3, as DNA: TGTGCCAGCAGCCCCCCCGGCAGGGGCAAATACGAGCAGTACTTC.

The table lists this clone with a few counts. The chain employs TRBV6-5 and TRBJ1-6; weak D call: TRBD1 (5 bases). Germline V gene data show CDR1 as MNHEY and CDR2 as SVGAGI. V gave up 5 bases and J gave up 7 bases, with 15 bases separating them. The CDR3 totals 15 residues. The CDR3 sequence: CASSQTGTLNSPLHF. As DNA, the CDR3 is TGTGCCAGCAGTCAAACCGGGACTCTCAATTCACCCCTCCACTTT.

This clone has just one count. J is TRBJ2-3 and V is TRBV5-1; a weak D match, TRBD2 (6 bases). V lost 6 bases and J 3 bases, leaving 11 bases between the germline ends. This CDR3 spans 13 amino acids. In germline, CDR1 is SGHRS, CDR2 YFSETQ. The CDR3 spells CASTRLETDTQYF. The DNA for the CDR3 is TGCGCCAGCACTCGACTAGAAACAGATACGCAGTATTTT.

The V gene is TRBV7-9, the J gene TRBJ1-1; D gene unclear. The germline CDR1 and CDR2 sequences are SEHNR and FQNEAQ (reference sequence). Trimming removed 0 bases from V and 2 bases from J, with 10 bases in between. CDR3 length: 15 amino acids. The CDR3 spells CASSLARYSNTEAFF. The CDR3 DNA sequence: TGTGCCAGCAGCTTAGCGCGTTACAGCAACACTGAAGCTTTCTTT.

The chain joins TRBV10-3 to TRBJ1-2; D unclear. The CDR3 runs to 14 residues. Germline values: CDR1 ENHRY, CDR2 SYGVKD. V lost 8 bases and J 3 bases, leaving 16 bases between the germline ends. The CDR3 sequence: CAISSGLSDYGYTF. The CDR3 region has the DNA TGTGCCATCTCGTCGGGTCTGTCAGACTATGGCTACACCTTC.

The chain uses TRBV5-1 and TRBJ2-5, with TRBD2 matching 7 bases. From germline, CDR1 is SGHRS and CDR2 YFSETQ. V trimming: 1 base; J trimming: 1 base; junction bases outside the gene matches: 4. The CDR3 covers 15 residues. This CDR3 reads CASSLIRLAQETQYF. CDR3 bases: TGCGCCAGCAGCTTGATTAGACTAGCCCAAGAGACCCAGTACTTC.

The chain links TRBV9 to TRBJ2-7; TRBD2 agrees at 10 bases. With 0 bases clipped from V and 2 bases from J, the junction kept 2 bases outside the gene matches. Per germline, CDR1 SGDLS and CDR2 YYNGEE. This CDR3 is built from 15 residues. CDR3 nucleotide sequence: TGTGCCAGCAGCGTAGGGAGCGGGGGGGCCTACGAGCAGTACTTC. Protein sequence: CASSVGSGGAYEQYF.